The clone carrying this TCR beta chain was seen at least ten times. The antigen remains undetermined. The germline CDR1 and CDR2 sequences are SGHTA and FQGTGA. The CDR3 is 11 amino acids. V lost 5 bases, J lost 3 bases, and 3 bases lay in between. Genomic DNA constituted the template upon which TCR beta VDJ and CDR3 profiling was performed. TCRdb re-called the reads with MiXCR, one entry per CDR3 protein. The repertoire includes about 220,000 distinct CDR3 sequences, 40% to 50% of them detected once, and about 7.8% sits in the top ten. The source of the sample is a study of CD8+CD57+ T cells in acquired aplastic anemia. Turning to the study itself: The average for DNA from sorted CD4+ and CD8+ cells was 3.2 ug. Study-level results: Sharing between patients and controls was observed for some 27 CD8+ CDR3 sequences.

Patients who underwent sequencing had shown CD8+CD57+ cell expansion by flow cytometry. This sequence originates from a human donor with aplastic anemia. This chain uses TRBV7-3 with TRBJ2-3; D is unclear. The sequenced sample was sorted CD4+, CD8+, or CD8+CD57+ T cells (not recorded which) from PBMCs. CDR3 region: CASSITDTQYF. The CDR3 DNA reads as TGTGCCAGCAGCATTACAGATACGCAGTATTTT.